The rows below give T cell receptor beta chains drawn from one sample of a study of Ad26.COV2.S vaccination and SARS-CoV-2 variants. Using immunoSEQ multiplex PCR, the repertoire was profiled, and TCRdb retains in-frame clones only, with some absent. The profile shows 300,000 to 400,000 clones, about 89% of them singletons. The starting material was peripheral blood, obtained in a trial of Ad26.COV2.S vaccine versus placebo. Every receptor here comes from a person aged 18 to 65 who received the Ad26.COV2.S COVID-19 vaccine or a placebo. Both conserved end residues are part of each CDR3. The order of the fields is D gene, J gene, clone size, V gene, CDR3 DNA, CDR3 protein. The D gene is left open where the match is weak. For some rows the clone size is stated as once, few or many, or as a class when expanded; others skip it.

D: TRBD2; J: TRBJ2-1; size: -; V: TRBV5-1; DNA: TGCGCCAGCAGCCCCGGTGCTAGCGGGGGTAATGAGCAGTTCTTC; CDR3: CASSPGASGGNEQFF
D: -; J: TRBJ2-3; size: -; V: TRBV24-1; DNA: TGTGCCACCGAACCGGGCGCGACAGATACGCAGTATTTT; CDR3: CATEPGATDTQYF
D: TRBD1; J: TRBJ1-1; size: -; V: TRBV4-1; DNA: TGCGCCAGCAGCAACGGACAGGGGAACACTGAAGCTTTCTTT; CDR3: CASSNGQGNTEAFF
D: -; J: TRBJ2-2; size: -; V: TRBV7-9; DNA: TGTGCCAGCAGCTACCTTTCAGGGGGGACCGGGGAGCTGTTTTTT; CDR3: CASSYLSGGTGELFF
D: TRBD2; J: TRBJ2-1; size: -; V: TRBV10-3; DNA: TGTGCCATCAGTGAGTCGACTAGCGGGAGTTTAAATGAGCAGTTCTTC; CDR3: CAISESTSGSLNEQFF
D: -; J: TRBJ2-7; size: -; V: TRBV5-1; DNA: TGCGCCAGCAGCCCTGCGTTCCTGGACTACGAGCAGTACTTC; CDR3: CASSPAFLDYEQYF
D: -; J: TRBJ2-7; size: -; V: TRBV5-8; DNA: TGTGCCAGCAGCTTGATGGCGGGCTACGAGCAGTACTTC; CDR3: CASSLMAGYEQYF
D: -; J: TRBJ1-1; size: -; V: TRBV19; DNA: TGTGCCAGTAGTATATCACCAGGGCCCACTGAAGCTTTCTTT; CDR3: CASSISPGPTEAFF
D: TRBD1; J: TRBJ1-2; size: -; V: TRBV5-4; DNA: TGTGCCAGCAGCTTGGGGGGGGCCCACCGGGACAGGGTCTATGGCTACACCTTC; CDR3: CASSLGGAHRDRVYGYTF
D: -; J: TRBJ2-6; size: -; V: TRBV11-1; DNA: TGTGCCAGCAGCTTAATCGGCTCTGGGGCCAACGTCCTGACTTTC; CDR3: CASSLIGSGANVLTF
D: -; J: TRBJ2-1; size: -; V: TRBV3-1/TRBV3-2; DNA: TGTGCCAGCACTAATTACAATGAGCAGTTCTTC; CDR3: CASTNYNEQFF
D: -; J: TRBJ1-2; size: -; V: TRBV5-5; DNA: TGTGCCAGCAGCACAACAGGGCTTGGCTATGGCTACACCTTC; CDR3: CASSTTGLGYGYTF
D: TRBD1; J: TRBJ1-6; size: -; V: TRBV19; DNA: TGTGCCAGTAGTACCCGGGACAGCTCCTATAATTCACCCCTCCACTTT; CDR3: CASSTRDSSYNSPLHF
D: -; J: TRBJ1-1; size: once; V: TRBV27; DNA: TGTGCCAGCAGTTTAATCCGCACCGGGGAGAACACTGAAGCTTTCTTT; CDR3: CASSLIRTGENTEAFF
D: -; J: TRBJ2-3; size: -; V: TRBV11-1; DNA: TGTGCCAGCAGCTCAGGCCCCACAGATACGCAGTATTTT; CDR3: CASSSGPTDTQYF
D: -; J: TRBJ2-2; size: -; V: TRBV10-1; DNA: TGCGCCAGCAGTGACAGATACACCGGGGAGCTGTTTTTT; CDR3: CASSDRYTGELFF
D: -; J: TRBJ1-5; size: -; V: TRBV21-1; DNA: TGTGCCAGCAGCAAAGCGCGCCACCCTCGGGATTTT; CDR3: CASSKARHPRDF
D: -; J: TRBJ2-7; size: few; V: TRBV7-8; DNA: TGTGCCAGCAGCTTAGAGCGGGTTTCCTCCTACGAGCAGTACTTC; CDR3: CASSLERVSSYEQYF